The source of this T cell receptor (beta chain) is a study of CD8 T cells in ankylosing spondylitis. Study-wide points: Disease-linked clones reportedly concentrated significantly in matched ankylosing spondylitis synovial fluid.

The trim removed 5 bases at V and 4 bases at J, leaving 2 bases unmatched. The CDR3 consists of 15 residues. Germline V gives CDR1 MDHEN, CDR2 SYDVKM. This clonotype was counted at least ten times. The antigen remains unidentified. Each CDR3 protein gets one entry after TCRdb re-called the 5' RACE reads with MiXCR. The table lists around 320,000 distinct CDR3 sequences, less than 25% of them singletons. Sequenced sample: blood, either unsorted or a sorted T cell fraction (not recorded which). The clonotype comes from a female donor with ankylosing spondylitis or in good health (not recorded which). The chain joins TRBV28 to TRBJ2-1; 13 bases line up with TRBD2. The CDR3 spells CASSPGLAGYNEQFF. The CDR3 nucleotides read TGTGCCAGCAGTCCGGGACTAGCGGGGTACAATGAGCAGTTCTTC.